This T cell receptor (beta chain) was sequenced for a study of blood T cell repertoires in COVID-19. Repertoires were generated with immunoSEQ multiplex PCR, while TCRdb's copy carries only in-frame clones and drops some. The sample has about 240,000 clones; approximately 86% are singletons. This CDR3 has 17 residues. Trimming removed 1 base from V and 2 bases from J; junction bases left unmatched: 7. Germline CDR1 SGHTA, CDR2 FQGNSA. The origin of this receptor is a man aged 60 to 75 who had recovered from COVID-19. Material for sequencing was peripheral blood. The rearrangement joins TRBV7-2 to TRBJ2-1, with 8 nucleotides matching TRBD2. DNA for the CDR3: TGTGCCAGCAGCTTAGGGTCTGGCGGGGGGACCTACAATGAGCAGTTCTTC. Its translation: CASSLGSGGGTYNEQFF.